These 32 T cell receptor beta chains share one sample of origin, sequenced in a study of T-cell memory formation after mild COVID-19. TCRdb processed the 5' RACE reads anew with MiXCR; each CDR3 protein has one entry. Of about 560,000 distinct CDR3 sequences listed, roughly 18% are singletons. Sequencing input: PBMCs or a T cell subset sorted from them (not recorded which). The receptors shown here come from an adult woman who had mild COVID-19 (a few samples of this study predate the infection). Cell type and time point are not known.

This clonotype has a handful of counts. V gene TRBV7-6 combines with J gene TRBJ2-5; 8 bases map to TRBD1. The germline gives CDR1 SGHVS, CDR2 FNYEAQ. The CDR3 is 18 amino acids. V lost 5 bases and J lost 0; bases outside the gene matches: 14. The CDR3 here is CASSRWTGFGDYQETQYF. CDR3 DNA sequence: TGTGCCAGCAGCCGGTGGACAGGGTTCGGGGATTACCAAGAGACCCAGTACTTC.

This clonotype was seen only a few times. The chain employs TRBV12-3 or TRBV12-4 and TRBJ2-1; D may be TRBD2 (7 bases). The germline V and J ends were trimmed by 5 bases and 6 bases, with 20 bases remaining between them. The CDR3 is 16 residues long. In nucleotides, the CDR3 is TGTGCCAGCAGTCCCCGTGCTTCGAGGGGGGGCAATGAGCAGTTCTTC. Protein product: CASSPRASRGGNEQFF.

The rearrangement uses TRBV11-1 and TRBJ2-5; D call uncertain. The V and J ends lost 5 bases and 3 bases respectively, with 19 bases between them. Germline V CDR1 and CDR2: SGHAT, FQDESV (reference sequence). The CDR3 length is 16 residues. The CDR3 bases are TGTGCCAGCAGCCTCGGACGGACCAATCCTGAAGAGACCCAGTACTTC. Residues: CASSLGRTNPEETQYF.

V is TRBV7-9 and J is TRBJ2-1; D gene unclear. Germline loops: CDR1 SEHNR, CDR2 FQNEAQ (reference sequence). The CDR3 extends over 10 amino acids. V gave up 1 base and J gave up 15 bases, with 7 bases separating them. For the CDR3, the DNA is TGTGCCAGCAGCTTAGGGCCTCTGTTCTTC. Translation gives CASSLGPLFF. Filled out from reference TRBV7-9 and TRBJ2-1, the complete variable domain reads DTGVSQNPRHKITKRGQNVTFRCDPISEHNRLYWYRQTLGQGPEFLTYFQNEAQLEKSRLLSDRFSAERPKGSFSTLEIQRTEQGDSAMYLCASSLGPLFFGPGTRLTVL.

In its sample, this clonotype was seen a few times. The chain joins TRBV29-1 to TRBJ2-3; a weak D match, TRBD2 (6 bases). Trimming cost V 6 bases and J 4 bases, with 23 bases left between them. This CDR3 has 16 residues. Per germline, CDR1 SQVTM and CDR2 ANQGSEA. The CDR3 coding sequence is TGCAGCGTGACCCCCGGGACTCTCCGGCTTGCAGATACGCAGTATTTT. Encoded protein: CSVTPGTLRLADTQYF.

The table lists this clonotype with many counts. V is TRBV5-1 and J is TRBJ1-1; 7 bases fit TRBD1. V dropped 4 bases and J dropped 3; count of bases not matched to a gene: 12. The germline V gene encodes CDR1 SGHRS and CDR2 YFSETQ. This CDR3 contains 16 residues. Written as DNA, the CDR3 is TGCGCCAGCAGCGCTAGACAGGGCCATCCGGACACTGAAGCTTTCTTT. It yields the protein CASSARQGHPDTEAFF.

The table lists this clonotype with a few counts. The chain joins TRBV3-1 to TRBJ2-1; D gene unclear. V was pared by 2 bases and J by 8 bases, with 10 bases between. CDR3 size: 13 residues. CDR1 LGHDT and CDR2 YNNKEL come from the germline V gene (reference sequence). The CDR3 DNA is TGTGCCAGCAGCCAACGCCCTAGAGATGAGCAGTTCTTC. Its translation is CASSQRPRDEQFF.

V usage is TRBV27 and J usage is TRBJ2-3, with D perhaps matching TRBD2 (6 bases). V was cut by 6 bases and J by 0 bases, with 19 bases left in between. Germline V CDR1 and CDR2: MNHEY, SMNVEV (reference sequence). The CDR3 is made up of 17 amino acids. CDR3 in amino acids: CASRSRGLYLSTDTQYF. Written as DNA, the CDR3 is TGTGCCAGCAGGAGCCGCGGACTATACCTTAGCACAGATACGCAGTATTTT.

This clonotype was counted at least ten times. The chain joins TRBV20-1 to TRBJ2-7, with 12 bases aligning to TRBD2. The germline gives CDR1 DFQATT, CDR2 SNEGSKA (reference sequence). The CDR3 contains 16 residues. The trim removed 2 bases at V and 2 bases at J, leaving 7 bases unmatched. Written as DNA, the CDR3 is TGCAGTGCTAGACCCTTACTAGCGGGGGGTCCCTACGAGCAGTACTTC. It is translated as CSARPLLAGGPYEQYF.

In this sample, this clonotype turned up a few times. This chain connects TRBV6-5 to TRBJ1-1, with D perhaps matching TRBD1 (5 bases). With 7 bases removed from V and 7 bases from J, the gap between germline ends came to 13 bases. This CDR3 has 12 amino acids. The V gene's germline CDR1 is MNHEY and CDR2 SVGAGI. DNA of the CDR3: TGTGCCAGCAATGGGATAGGGGTTGAAGCTTTCTTT. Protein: CASNGIGVEAFF.

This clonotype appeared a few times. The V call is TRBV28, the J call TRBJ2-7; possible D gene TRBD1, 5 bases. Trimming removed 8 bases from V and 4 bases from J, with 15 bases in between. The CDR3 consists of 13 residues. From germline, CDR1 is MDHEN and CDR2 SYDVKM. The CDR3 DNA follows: TGTGCCAGCCTCGGACACGTTGTTTACGAGCAGTACTTC. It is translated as CASLGHVVYEQYF.

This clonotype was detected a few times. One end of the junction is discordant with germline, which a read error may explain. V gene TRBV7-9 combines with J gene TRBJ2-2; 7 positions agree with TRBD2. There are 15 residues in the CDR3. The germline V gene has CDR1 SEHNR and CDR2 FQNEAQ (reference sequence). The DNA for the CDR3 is TGTGCCAGCAGACCCGGGACTACGAATACCGGGGAGCTGTTTTTT. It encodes CASRPGTTNTGELFF.

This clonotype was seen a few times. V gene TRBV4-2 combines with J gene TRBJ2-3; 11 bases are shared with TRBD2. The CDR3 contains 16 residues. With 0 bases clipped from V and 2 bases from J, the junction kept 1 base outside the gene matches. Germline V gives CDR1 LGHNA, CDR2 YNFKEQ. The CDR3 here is CASSQETSGTTDTQYF. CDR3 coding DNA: TGTGCCAGCAGCCAAGAGACTAGCGGGACCACAGATACGCAGTATTTT.

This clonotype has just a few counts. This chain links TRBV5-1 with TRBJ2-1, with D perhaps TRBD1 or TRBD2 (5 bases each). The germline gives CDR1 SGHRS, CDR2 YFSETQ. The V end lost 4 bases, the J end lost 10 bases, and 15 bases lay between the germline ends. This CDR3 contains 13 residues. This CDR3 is CASSLGDSREQFF. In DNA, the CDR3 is TGCGCCAGCAGCCTGGGGGATAGCAGGGAGCAGTTCTTC.

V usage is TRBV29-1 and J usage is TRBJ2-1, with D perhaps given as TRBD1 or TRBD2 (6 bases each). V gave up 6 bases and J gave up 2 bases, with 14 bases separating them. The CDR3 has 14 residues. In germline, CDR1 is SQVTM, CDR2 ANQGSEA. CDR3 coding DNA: TGCAGCGTCCTAGGGGGGTGGGCCTACAATGAGCAGTTCTTC. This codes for CSVLGGWAYNEQFF.

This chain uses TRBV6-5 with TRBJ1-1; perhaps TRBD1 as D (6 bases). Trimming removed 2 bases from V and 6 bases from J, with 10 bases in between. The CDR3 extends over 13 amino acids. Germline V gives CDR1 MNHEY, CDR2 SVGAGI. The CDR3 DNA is TGTGCCAGCAGTTACATGGCAGGGGCTGAAGCTTTCTTT. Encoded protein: CASSYMAGAEAFF.

CDR3 coding DNA: TGTGCCAGCAGTTACTCCGGGAACCCCTACGAGCAGTACTTC. Translated: CASSYSGNPYEQYF. This sequence joins TRBV6-5 and TRBJ2-7, with D perhaps TRBD2 (5 bases). This CDR3 region has 14 residues. In germline, CDR1 is MNHEY, CDR2 SVGAGI. Trimming left V 0 bases short and J 2 bases short, with 8 bases between.

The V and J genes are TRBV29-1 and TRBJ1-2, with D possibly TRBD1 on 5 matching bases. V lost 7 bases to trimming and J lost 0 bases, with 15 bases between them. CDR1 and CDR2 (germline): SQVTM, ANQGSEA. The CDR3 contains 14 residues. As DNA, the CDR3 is TGCAGCGCCCGAGGGCAGACAGCTAACTATGGCTACACCTTC. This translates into CSARGQTANYGYTF.

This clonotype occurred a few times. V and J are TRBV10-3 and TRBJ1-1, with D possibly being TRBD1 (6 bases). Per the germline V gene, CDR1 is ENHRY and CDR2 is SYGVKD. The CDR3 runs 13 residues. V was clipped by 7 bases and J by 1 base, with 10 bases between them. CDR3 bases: TGTGCCATCACGGGACATACGAACACTGAAGCTTTCTTT. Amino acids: CAITGHTNTEAFF.

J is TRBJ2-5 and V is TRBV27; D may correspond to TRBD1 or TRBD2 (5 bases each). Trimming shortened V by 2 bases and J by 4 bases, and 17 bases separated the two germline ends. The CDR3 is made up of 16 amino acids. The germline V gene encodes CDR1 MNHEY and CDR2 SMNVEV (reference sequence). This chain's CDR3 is CASSLKGPAGSETQYF. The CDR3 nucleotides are TGTGCCAGCAGTTTAAAGGGACCGGCAGGGTCAGAGACCCAGTACTTC.

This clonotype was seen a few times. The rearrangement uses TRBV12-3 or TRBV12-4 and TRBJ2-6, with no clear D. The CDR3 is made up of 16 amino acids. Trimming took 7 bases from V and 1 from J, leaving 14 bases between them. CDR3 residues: CASTLEVGSGANVLTF. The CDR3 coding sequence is TGTGCCAGCACCCTAGAGGTGGGATCTGGGGCCAACGTCCTGACTTTC.

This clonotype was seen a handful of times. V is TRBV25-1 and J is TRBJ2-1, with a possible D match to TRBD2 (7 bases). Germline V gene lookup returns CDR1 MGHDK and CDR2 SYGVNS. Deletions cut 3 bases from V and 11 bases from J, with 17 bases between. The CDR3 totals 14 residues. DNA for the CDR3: TGTGCCAGCAGTGAGGGGGCTGGGGGGGGGAAGCAGTTCTTC. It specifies CASSEGAGGGKQFF.

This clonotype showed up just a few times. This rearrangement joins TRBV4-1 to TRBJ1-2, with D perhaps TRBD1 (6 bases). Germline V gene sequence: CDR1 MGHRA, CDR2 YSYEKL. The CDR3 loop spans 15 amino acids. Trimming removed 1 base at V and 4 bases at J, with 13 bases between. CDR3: CASSQVTGPGYGYTF. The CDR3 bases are TGCGCCAGCAGCCAAGTCACAGGGCCGGGCTATGGCTACACCTTC.

Written as DNA, the CDR3 is TGTGCCAGCAGTGCGGGGGTTTCTCCTAGACAAGAGACCCAGTACTTC. Translating it yields CASSAGVSPRQETQYF. The rearrangement joins TRBV2 to TRBJ2-5; a weak D match, TRBD2 (6 bases). The germline V and J ends were trimmed by 4 bases and 2 bases, with 17 bases remaining between them. Germline-derived CDR1 and CDR2 are SNHLY and FYNNEI. The CDR3 is 16 residues long.

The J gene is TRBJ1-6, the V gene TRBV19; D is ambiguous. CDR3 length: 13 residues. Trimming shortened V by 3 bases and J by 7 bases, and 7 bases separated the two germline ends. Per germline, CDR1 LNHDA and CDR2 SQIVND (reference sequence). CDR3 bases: TGTGCCAGTAGTATTTGGATGAATTCACCCCTCCACTTT. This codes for CASSIWMNSPLHF.

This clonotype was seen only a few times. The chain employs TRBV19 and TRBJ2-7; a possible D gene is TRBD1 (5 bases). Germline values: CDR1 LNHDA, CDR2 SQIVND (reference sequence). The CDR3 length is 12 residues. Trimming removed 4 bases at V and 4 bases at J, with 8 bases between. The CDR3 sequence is CASSRGRYEQYF. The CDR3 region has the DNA TGTGCCAGTAGTAGGGGCCGTTACGAGCAGTACTTC.

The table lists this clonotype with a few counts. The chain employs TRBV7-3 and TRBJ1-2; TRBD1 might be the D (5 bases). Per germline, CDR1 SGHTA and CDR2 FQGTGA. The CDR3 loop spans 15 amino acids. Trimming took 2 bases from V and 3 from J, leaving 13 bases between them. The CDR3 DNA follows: TGTGCCAGCAGCTTAGGGTCAGGGAATGACTATGGCTACACCTTC. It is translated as CASSLGSGNDYGYTF.

The CDR3 loop is CASSPLASGAYNEQFF. In DNA form, the CDR3 reads TGTGCCAGCAGCCCCTTAGCTAGCGGAGCTTACAATGAGCAGTTCTTC. This chain joins TRBV14 and TRBJ2-1, with TRBD2 matching over 7 bases. CDR3 length: 16 amino acids. With 4 bases clipped from V and 4 bases from J, the junction kept 10 bases outside the gene matches. Germline loops: CDR1 SGHDN, CDR2 FVKESK.

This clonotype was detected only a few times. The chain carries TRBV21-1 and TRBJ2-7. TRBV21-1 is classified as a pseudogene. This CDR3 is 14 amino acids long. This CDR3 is CASSKLQSSYEQYF. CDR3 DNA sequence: TGTGCCAGCAGCAAACTTCAGAGCTCCTACGAGCAGTACTTC.

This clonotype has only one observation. The CDR3 sequence is CASSLAGEFYNEQFF. CDR3 DNA sequence: TGCGCCAGCAGCCTAGCGGGAGAGTTTTACAATGAGCAGTTCTTC. The chain is built from TRBV5-1 and TRBJ2-1; 10 bases line up with TRBD2. Germline loops: CDR1 SGHRS, CDR2 YFSETQ. Trimming removed 4 bases from V and 4 bases from J; junction bases left unmatched: 5. This CDR3 contains 15 residues.

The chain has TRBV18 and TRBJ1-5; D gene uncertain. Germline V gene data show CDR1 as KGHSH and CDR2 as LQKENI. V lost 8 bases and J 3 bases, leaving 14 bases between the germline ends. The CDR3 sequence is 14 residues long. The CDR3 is CASPLGLLNQPQHF. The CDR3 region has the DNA TGTGCCAGCCCACTAGGACTGCTCAATCAGCCCCAGCATTTT.

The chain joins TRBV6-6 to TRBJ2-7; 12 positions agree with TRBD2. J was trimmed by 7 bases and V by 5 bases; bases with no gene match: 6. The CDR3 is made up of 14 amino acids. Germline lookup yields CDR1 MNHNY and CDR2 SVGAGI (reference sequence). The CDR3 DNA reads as TGTGCCAGCAGTAGGGCTAGCGGGAGGGAAGAGCAGTACTTC. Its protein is CASSRASGREEQYF.